A single sample gave rise to the 15 T cell receptor beta chains below, sequenced in a study of T cell repertoires in cytomegalovirus infection. Via MiXCR, TCRdb re-called the reads, giving one row per CDR3 protein. The sample lists around 750,000 distinct CDR3 sequences, approximately 32% occurring once. These receptors are not linked to any known antigen. The source was cultured CD8+ T cells from PBMCs, collected from culture after CMV antigen stimulation. The receptors here all came from a human donor in good health (CMV status not recorded). Some clones in this sample may be carry-over from other donors' samples.

The chain couples TRBV28 to TRBJ1-5; no firm D call. Per germline, CDR1 MDHEN and CDR2 SYDVKM. The CDR3 totals 15 residues. V lost 5 bases to trimming and J lost 6 bases, with 17 bases between them. The CDR3, as DNA: TGTGCCAGCAGTCCCCCCATCGATTTAGGTCAGCCCCAGCATTTT. It specifies CASSPPIDLGQPQHF.

This clonotype showed up just a few times. The chain employs TRBV7-9 and TRBJ2-2; D remains ambiguous. This CDR3 is 13 amino acids long. CDR1 is SEHNR, CDR2 FQNEAQ, per germline (reference sequence). Trimming took off 5 bases at V and 5 bases at J, with 9 bases between the two ends. CDR3 region: CASSPTLTGELFF. In DNA, the CDR3 is TGTGCCAGCAGCCCTACCCTTACCGGGGAGCTGTTTTTT.

The chain recombines TRBV27 with TRBJ2-7, with D tentatively TRBD1 or TRBD2 (5 bases each). Germline-derived CDR1 and CDR2 are MNHEY and SMNVEV (reference sequence). The ends were cut back, 1 base at V and 1 base at J, with 8 bases in the middle. The CDR3 extends over 14 amino acids. The CDR3 reads CASSLWGSSYEQYF. CDR3 DNA sequence: TGTGCCAGCAGTTTATGGGGGTCATCCTACGAGCAGTACTTC.

This clonotype was seen more than once but under ten times. The rearrangement links TRBV2 to TRBJ1-6; maybe TRBD1 (5 bases). V dropped 7 bases and J dropped 6 bases, with 16 bases sitting between them. The CDR3 covers 15 residues. The germline gives CDR1 SNHLY, CDR2 FYNNEI. The CDR3 region is CASKEGRHSNSPLHF. The CDR3 bases are TGTGCCAGCAAGGAGGGGCGACATAGTAATTCACCCCTCCACTTT. Supplemented by reference TRBV2 and TRBJ1-6, the full variable domain reads EPEVTQTPSHQVTQMGQEVILRCVPISNHLYFYWYRQILGQKVEFLVSFYNNEISEKSEIFDDQFSVERPDGSNFTLKIRSTKLEDSAMYFCASKEGRHSNSPLHFGNGTRLTVT.

There are many counts of this clonotype. The rearrangement joins TRBV6-5 to TRBJ2-1; 11 nucleotides match TRBD2. Losses at the gene ends were 2 bases for V and 1 base for J; bases not matched to a gene: 4. The germline CDR1 and CDR2 sequences are MNHEY and SVGAGI. This CDR3 spans 17 amino acids. CDR3 region: CASSYPIAGGSYNEQFF. The CDR3 DNA sequence: TGTGCCAGCAGTTACCCAATAGCGGGGGGGTCCTACAATGAGCAGTTCTTC.

The rearrangement links TRBV12-5 to TRBJ2-2; 7 nucleotides align to TRBD1. The CDR3 contains 13 residues. Germline CDR1 LGHNT, CDR2 FRNRAP. Trimming took 5 bases from V and 10 from J; bases not matched to a gene: 7. In nucleotides, the CDR3 is TGTGCTAGTGGTCCTCTGACAGGGCAGGAGCTGTTTTTT. This codes for CASGPLTGQELFF.

This clonotype was picked up a small number of times. J is TRBJ2-7 and V is TRBV5-4, with D perhaps TRBD1 or TRBD2 (7 bases each). The length of the CDR3 is 13 residues. Trimming removed 4 bases from V and 7 bases from J, with 15 bases in between. Germline CDR1 reads SGHNT; CDR2 reads YYREEE (reference sequence). CDR3 in amino acids: CASSPGTAGEQYF. The CDR3 bases are TGTGCCAGCAGCCCTGGGACAGCGGGGGAGCAGTACTTC.

This clonotype was found once. A read error may produce the germline difference seen at one junction end. The chain links TRBV7-9 to TRBJ2-2, with 7 bases identical to TRBD1. Germline V lookup: CDR1 SEHNR, CDR2 FQNEAQ (reference sequence). The CDR3 sequence is 15 residues long. CDR3 sequence (DNA): TGTGCCGGCAGCTTGGGACAGTTGAACACCGGGGAGCTGTTTTTT. This translates into CAGSLGQLNTGELFF.

This clonotype has ten or more counts. The chain combines TRBV7-9 with TRBJ2-7; TRBD2 matches 14 bases. Germline CDR1 SEHNR, CDR2 FQNEAQ (reference sequence). V was pared by 4 bases and J by 0 bases, with 5 bases of the junction left unmatched. The CDR3 covers 17 residues. The CDR3 nucleotides are TGTGCCAGCAGCTCCCGGACTAGCGGGGGGCCCTCCTACGAGCAGTACTTC. Its translation: CASSSRTSGGPSYEQYF. The full variable domain, completed using reference TRBV7-9 and TRBJ2-7, is DTGVSQNPRHKITKRGQNVTFRCDPISEHNRLYWYRQTLGQGPEFLTYFQNEAQLEKSRLLSDRFSAERPKGSFSTLEIQRTEQGDSAMYLCASSSRTSGGPSYEQYFGPGTRLTVT.

Ten or more counts support this clonotype. This chain links TRBV7-2 with TRBJ2-7; 9 bases map to TRBD1. The CDR3 has 13 residues. J gave up 7 bases and V 4 bases, and 5 bases lay outside the gene matches. Per the germline V gene, CDR1 is SGHTA and CDR2 is FQGNSA. The DNA for the CDR3 is TGTGCCAGCAGCTGGGGACAGGGCTATGAGCAGTACGTC. It is translated as CASSWGQGYEQYV.

The chain recombines TRBV27 with TRBJ1-1; perhaps TRBD1 as D (5 bases). In germline, CDR1 is MNHEY, CDR2 SMNVEV (reference sequence). Trimming pared 9 bases from V and 8 bases from J, leaving 13 bases between. The CDR3 is made up of 11 amino acids. CDR3 sequence: CASRQSQEAFF. CDR3 in DNA: TGTGCCAGTCGACAGTCGCAGGAAGCTTTCTTT.

This clonotype was detected many times. The CDR3 DNA reads TGTGCCAGCAGTTTATTGACAGGGTTAGAGACCCAGTACTTC. Amino acids: CASSLLTGLETQYF. The rearrangement uses TRBV12-3 or TRBV12-4 and TRBJ2-5; 7 bases align to TRBD1. Losses at the gene ends were 2 bases for V and 4 bases for J; bases not matched to a gene: 4. The CDR3 is 14 amino acids.

Only a few counts were recorded for this clonotype. The rearrangement uses TRBV12-3 or TRBV12-4 and TRBJ1-5; D might be TRBD1 (5 bases). V was trimmed by 3 bases and J by 9 bases, leaving 12 bases between them. CDR3 length: 13 residues. CDR3 sequence reads: CASSLGGLGPQHF. DNA for the CDR3: TGTGCCAGCAGTTTGGGGGGTTTAGGGCCCCAGCATTTT.

This clonotype was observed a few times. The V gene is TRBV6-6, the J gene TRBJ2-7; D possibly uses TRBD1 or TRBD2 (6 bases each). CDR1 MNHNY and CDR2 SVGAGI come from the germline V gene (reference sequence). The CDR3 is 18 amino acids. Trimming removed 2 bases at V and 0 bases at J, with 20 bases between. CDR3 protein: CASSYTAPPGASSYEQYF. CDR3 sequence (DNA): TGTGCCAGCAGTTACACCGCACCCCCGGGGGCTAGCTCCTACGAGCAGTACTTC.

The chain employs TRBV9 and TRBJ2-5; 13 nucleotides align to TRBD2. The junction had 7 bases not matched to a gene; V was cut back by 4 bases and J by 1 base. Per germline, CDR1 SGDLS and CDR2 YYNGEE. This CDR3 spans 17 amino acids. Here the CDR3 reads CASSLGLAGATQETQYF. For the CDR3, the DNA is TGTGCCAGCAGCCTTGGACTAGCGGGGGCTACCCAAGAGACCCAGTACTTC.